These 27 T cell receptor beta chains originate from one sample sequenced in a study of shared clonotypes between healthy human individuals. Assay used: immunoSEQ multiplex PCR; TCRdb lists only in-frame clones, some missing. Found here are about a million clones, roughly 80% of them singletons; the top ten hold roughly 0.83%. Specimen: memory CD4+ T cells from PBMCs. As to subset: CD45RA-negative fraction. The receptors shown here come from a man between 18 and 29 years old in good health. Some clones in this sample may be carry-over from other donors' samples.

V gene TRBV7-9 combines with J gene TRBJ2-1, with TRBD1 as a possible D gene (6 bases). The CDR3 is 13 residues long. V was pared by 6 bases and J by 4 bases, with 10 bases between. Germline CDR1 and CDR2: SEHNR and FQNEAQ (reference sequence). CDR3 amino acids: CASSSGQYNEQFF. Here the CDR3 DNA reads TGTGCCAGCAGTTCCGGACAGTACAATGAGCAGTTCTTC.

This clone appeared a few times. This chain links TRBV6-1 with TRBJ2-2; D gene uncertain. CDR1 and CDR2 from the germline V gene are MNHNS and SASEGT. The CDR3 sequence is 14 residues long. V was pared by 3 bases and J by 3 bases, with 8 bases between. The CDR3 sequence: CASSEGVYTGELFF. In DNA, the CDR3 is TGTGCCAGCAGTGAGGGCGTTTACACCGGGGAGCTGTTTTTT.

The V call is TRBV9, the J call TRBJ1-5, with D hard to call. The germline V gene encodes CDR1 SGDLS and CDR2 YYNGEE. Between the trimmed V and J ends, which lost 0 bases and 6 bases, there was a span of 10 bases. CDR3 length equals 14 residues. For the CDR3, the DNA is TGTGCCAGCAGCGTAGCGCCATGGAGTCAGCCCCAGCATTTT. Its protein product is CASSVAPWSQPQHF.

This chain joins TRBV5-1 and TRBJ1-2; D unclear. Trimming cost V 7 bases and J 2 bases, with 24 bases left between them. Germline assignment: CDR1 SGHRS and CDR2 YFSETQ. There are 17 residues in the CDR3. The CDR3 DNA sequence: TGCGCCAGCGGGTTGGGAGGCGCCGCCGACCTCAACTATGGCTACACCTTC. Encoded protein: CASGLGGAADLNYGYTF.

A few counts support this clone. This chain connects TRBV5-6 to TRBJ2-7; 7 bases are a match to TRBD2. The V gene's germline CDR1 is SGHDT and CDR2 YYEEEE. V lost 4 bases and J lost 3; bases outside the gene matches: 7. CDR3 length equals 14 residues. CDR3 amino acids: CASSPRPSGYEQYF. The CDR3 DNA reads TGTGCCAGCAGCCCCCGACCTAGCGGCTACGAGCAGTACTTC.

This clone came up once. The CDR3 region has the DNA TGCAGCGTTGAGTCCCAGGGGCAGGGGTTCTATGGCTACACCTTC. This codes for CSVESQGQGFYGYTF. J is TRBJ1-2 and V is TRBV29-1, with a weak D call TRBD1 (6 bases). Trimming took 3 bases from V and 4 from J, leaving 18 bases between them. This CDR3 comprises 15 residues. The germline V gene encodes CDR1 SQVTM and CDR2 ANQGSEA.

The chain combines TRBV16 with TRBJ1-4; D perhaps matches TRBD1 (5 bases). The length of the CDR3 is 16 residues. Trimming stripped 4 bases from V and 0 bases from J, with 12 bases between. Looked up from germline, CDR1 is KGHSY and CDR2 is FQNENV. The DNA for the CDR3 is TGTGCCAGCAGCCCGGGGACTGCGCCAACTAATGAAAAACTGTTTTTT. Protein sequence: CASSPGTAPTNEKLFF.

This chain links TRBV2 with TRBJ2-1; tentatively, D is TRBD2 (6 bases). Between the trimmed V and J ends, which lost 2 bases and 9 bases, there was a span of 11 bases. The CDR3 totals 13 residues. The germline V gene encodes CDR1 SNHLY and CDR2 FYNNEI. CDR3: CASSERSSGEQFF. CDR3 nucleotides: TGTGCCAGCAGTGAAAGGAGTAGCGGTGAGCAGTTCTTC.

CDR3 sequence reads: CASSFGRQSTEAFF. DNA for the CDR3: TGTGCCAGCAGTTTTGGAAGACAGAGCACTGAAGCTTTCTTT. The V and J genes are TRBV27 and TRBJ1-1, with D maybe TRBD1 (5 bases). V dropped 3 bases and J dropped 4 bases, with 12 bases sitting between them. Looked up from germline, CDR1 is MNHEY and CDR2 is SMNVEV (reference sequence). The CDR3 loop spans 14 amino acids.

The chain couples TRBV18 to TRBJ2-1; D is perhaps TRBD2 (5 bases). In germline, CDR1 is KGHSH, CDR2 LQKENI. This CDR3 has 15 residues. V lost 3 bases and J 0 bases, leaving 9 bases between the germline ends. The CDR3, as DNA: TGTGCCAGCTCACCGGACTCGAGCTCCTACAATGAGCAGTTCTTC. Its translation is CASSPDSSSYNEQFF. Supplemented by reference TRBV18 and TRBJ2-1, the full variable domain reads NAGVMQNPRHLVRRRGQEARLRCSPMKGHSHVYWYRQLPEEGLKFMVYLQKENIIDESGMPKERFSAEFPKEGPSILRIQQVVRGDSAAYFCASSPDSSSYNEQFFGPGTRLTVL.

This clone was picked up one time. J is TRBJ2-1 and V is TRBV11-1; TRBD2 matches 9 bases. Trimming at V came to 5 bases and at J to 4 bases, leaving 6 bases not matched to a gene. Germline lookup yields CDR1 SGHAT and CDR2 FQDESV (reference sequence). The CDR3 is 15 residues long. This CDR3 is CASSTRTSAYNEQFF. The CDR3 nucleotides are TGTGCCAGCAGCACCAGGACTAGCGCGTACAATGAGCAGTTCTTC.

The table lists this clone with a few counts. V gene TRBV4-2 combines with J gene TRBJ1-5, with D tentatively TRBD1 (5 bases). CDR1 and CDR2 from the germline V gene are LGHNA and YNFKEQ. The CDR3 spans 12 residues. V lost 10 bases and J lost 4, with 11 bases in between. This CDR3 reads CATGTVNQPQHF. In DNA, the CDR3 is TGTGCCACAGGGACGGTGAATCAGCCCCAGCATTTT.

DNA of the CDR3: TGCAGCGTTACCCCTTGGGGCCAGTCAGGCGGAGCGACCTACGAGCAGTACTTC. This encodes CSVTPWGQSGGATYEQYF. The chain couples TRBV29-1 to TRBJ2-7; a possible D gene is TRBD1 (5 bases). Germline V gene data show CDR1 as SQVTM and CDR2 as ANQGSEA. V was pared by 5 bases and J by 2 bases, with 28 bases between. This CDR3 comprises 18 residues.

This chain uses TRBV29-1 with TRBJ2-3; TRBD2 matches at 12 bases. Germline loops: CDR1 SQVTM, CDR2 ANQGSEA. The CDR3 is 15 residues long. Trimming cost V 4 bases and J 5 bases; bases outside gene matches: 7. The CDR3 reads CSVAGLAGGQDTQYF. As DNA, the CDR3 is TGCAGCGTTGCGGGTCTAGCGGGAGGGCAAGATACGCAGTATTTT.

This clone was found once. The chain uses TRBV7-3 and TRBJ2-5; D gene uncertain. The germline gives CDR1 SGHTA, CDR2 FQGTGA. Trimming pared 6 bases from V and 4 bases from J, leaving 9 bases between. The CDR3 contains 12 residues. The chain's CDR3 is CASSMLGETQYF. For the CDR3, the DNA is TGTGCCAGCAGTATGTTAGGAGAGACCCAGTACTTC.

The DNA for the CDR3 is TGTGCCAGCCGGCCGGCCGGGGGCTGGGGGAAACTGTTTTTT. Its protein product is CASRPAGGWGKLFF. The rearrangement links TRBV9 to TRBJ1-4, with D possibly being TRBD1 (6 bases). The length of the CDR3 is 14 residues. Germline CDR1 reads SGDLS; CDR2 reads YYNGEE. V was clipped by 7 bases and J by 11 bases, with 21 bases between them.

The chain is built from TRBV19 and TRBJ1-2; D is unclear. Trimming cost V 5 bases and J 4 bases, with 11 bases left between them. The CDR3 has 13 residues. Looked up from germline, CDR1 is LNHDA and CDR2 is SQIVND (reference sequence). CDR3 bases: TGTGCCAGTAGTGCCCCAAGGTTCTATGGCTACACCTTC. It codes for CASSAPRFYGYTF.

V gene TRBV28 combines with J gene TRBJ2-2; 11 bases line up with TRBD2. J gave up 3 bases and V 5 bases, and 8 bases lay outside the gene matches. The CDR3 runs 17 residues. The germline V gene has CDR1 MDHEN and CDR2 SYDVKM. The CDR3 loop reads CASSAIALAGDTGELFF. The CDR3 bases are TGTGCCAGCAGTGCCATAGCACTAGCGGGGGACACCGGGGAGCTGTTTTTT.

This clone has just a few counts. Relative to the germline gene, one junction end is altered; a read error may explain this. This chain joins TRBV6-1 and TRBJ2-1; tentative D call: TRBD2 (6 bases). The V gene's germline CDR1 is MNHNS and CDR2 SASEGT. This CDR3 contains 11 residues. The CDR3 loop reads CASRGGTQRLF. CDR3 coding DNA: TGTGCCAGCAGGGGCGGGACCCAGCGGCTCTTC.

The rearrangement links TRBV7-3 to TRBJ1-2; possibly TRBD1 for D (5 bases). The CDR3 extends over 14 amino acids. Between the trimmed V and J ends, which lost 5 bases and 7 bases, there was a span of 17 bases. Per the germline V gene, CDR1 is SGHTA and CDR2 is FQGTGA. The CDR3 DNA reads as TGTGCCAGCAGCCGTGGAGTTGGGGCTTTTGGCTACACCTTC. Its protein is CASSRGVGAFGYTF.

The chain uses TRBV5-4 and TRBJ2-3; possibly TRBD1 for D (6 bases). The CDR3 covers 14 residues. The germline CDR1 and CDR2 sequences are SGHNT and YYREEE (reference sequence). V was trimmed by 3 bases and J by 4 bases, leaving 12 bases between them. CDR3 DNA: TGTGCCAGCAGCTCAGGGGAACTCTCAGATACGCAGTATTTT. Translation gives CASSSGELSDTQYF.

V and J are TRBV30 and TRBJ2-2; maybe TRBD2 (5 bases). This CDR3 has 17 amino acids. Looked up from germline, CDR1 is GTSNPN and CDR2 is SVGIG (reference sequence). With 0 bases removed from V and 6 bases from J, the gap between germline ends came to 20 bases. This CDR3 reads CAWSVRRGMGYAGELFF. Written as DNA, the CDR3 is TGTGCCTGGAGTGTACGTCGGGGAATGGGGTACGCCGGGGAGCTGTTTTTT. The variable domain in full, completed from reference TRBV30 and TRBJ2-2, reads SQTIHQWPATLVQPVGSPLSLECTVEGTSNPNLYWYRQAAGRGLQLLFYSVGIGQISSEVPQNLSASRPQDRQFILSSKKLLLSDSGFYLCAWSVRRGMGYAGELFFGEGSRLTVL.

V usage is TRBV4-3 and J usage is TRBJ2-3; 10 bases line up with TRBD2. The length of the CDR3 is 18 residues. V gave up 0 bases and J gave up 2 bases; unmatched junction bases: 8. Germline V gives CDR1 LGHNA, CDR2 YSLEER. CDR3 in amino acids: CASSQDSQLAGPTDTQYF. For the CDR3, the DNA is TGCGCCAGCAGCCAAGACTCGCAACTAGCGGGACCCACAGATACGCAGTATTTT.

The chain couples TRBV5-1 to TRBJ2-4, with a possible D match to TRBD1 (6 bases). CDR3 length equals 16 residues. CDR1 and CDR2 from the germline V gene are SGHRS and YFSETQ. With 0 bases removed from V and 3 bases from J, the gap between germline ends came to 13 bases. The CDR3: CASSLAQGLVKNIQYF. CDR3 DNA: TGCGCCAGCAGCTTGGCCCAGGGGTTGGTCAAAAACATTCAGTACTTC.

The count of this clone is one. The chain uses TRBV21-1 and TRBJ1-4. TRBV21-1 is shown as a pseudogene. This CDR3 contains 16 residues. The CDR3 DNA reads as TGTGCCAGCAGCAAAGGCGACCCTGGGGCTAATGAAAAACTGTTTTTT. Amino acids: CASSKGDPGANEKLFF.

This chain's CDR3 is CASSVTREEFF. As DNA, the CDR3 is TGTGCCAGCAGTGTTACCAGGGAGGAGTTCTTC. This rearrangement joins TRBV2 to TRBJ2-1; tentative D call: TRBD2 (6 bases). Germline CDR1 reads SNHLY; CDR2 reads FYNNEI. The CDR3 runs to 11 residues. Trimming removed 4 bases at V and 14 bases at J, with 12 bases between.

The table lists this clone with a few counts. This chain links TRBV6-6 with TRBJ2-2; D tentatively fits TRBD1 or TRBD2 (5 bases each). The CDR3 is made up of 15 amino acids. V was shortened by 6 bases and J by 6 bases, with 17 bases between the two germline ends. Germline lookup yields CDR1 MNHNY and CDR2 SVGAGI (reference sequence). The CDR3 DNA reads TGTGCCAGCAGGGCCCGGATGGGGGACGCCGGGGAGCTGTTTTTT. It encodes CASRARMGDAGELFF.